Sequencing of this TCR beta chain was carried out in a study of T-cell memory formation after mild COVID-19. V lost 3 bases, J lost 2 bases, and 8 bases lay in between. The CDR3 contains 13 residues. This clonotype was seen ten or more times. MiXCR, run by TCRdb on the 5' RACE reads, gives a single entry per CDR3 protein. This table holds just under 50,000 distinct CDR3 sequences, 9% to 15% found once. This chain links TRBV12-3 or TRBV12-4 with TRBJ2-7; no firm D call. This receptor was obtained from a man aged 18 to 35 who had mild COVID-19 (a few samples of this study predate the infection). Cell type and time point are not known. The sequenced sample was PBMCs or a T cell subset sorted from them (not recorded which). Here the CDR3 DNA reads TGTGCCAGCAGTTTCTTGGAAACCTACGAGCAGTACTTC. Its translation: CASSFLETYEQYF.